These T cell receptor beta chains were read from a single sample in a study of blood T cells in healthy people across ages. In TCRdb, the 5' RACE reads were re-called with MiXCR into one record per CDR3 protein. The table includes about 770,000 distinct CDR3 sequences, 40% to 50% detected once. Sequencing used blood. Receptor source: a man aged 55 to 69 in good health. CDR3s include the opening cysteine and the closing phenylalanine or tryptophan. Not every row has a clone size; where given, it reads once, few, many or a size class.

-,TRBV28,-,15,CASSTHRQVRGEQYF
-,TRBV3-1,TRBJ2-1,18,CASSLRTSGGHYYNEQFF
-,TRBV7-9,TRBJ1-1,14,CASSSDRGLAEAFF
few,TRBV7-2,TRBJ2-5,14,CASSPALQRETQYF
-,TRBV5-1,TRBJ2-1,16,CASSLGRDLIDDEQFF
-,TRBV4-3,TRBJ2-7,14,CASSQDFQSYEQYF
few,TRBV28,TRBJ2-1,11,CASYGLGEQFF
-,TRBV6-6,TRBJ2-1,14,CASKGGGPYNEQFF
-,TRBV7-2,TRBJ2-3,12,CASSPSPDTQYF
-,TRBV3-1,TRBJ1-2,14,CASSQELLGRGCTF
once,TRBV12-3/TRBV12-4,TRBJ2-3,16,CASSPRLAGHTDTQYF
-,TRBV12-3/TRBV12-4,TRBJ1-1,13,CASSPSSDRKAFF
many,TRBV9,TRBJ2-5,15,CASSTPFPGKETQYF
many,TRBV7-2,TRBJ2-3,14,CASSPRGSTDTQYF
few,TRBV27,TRBJ2-5,13,CASSPRAGETQYF
-,TRBV20-1,TRBJ2-1,13,CSAEEDSYNEQFF
-,TRBV27,TRBJ2-3,15,CASSFGFSQGDMQYF
-,TRBV7-2,TRBJ2-7,11,CASSFYNTQYF
many,TRBV7-9,TRBJ2-5,17,CASSLTIGLAYQETQYF
few,TRBV20-1,TRBJ2-5,13,CSARARVQETQYF
-,TRBV24-1,TRBJ2-5,13,CATRGHFQETQYF
-,TRBV21-1,TRBJ2-3,12,CASSKERVSQYF
few,TRBV7-2,TRBJ2-3,15,CASSLGPSDADTQYF
-,TRBV25-1,TRBJ2-2,16,CASSELGTANTGELFF
-,TRBV20-1,TRBJ2-7,12,CSAGLAGGEQYF
-,TRBV5-1,TRBJ2-3,14,CASSWTGIPDTQYF
-,TRBV18,TRBJ2-1,15,CASSPLAGGFYEQFF
-,TRBV7-2,TRBJ2-3,16,CANSLNAGVGTDTQYF
-,TRBV7-9,TRBJ1-1,11,CASSTDTEAFF
-,TRBV12-3/TRBV12-4,TRBJ2-3,15,CASSRWTGGDRGQYF
-,TRBV12-1,TRBJ2-3,18,CASSTGTSGFASTDTQYF
-,TRBV11-1,TRBJ2-2,14,CASSLHRNTGELFF
-,TRBV3-1,TRBJ2-3,16,CASSQVRRPSTDTQYF
-,TRBV20-1,TRBJ2-3,15,CSARKSGSSTDTQYF
once,TRBV5-6,TRBJ1-2,13,CASSQGRPYGYTF
few,TRBV6-2/TRBV6-3,TRBJ1-2,12,CASRDNQDGYTF
-,TRBV7-9,TRBJ2-1,15,CASSAGRGSYNEQFF
-,TRBV18,TRBJ2-7,13,CASSPPPGDEQYF
-,TRBV28,-,19,CASRGLIRSGTGGAYEQYF
-,TRBV11-2,TRBJ2-5,17,CASSPTSGQGQGETQYF
-,TRBV6-1,TRBJ1-1,18,CASSEALWRARVNTEAFF
many,TRBV2,TRBJ2-5,15,CASRAGTSGGVTQYF
-,TRBV4-3,TRBJ2-1,14,CASSPRTASNEQFF
-,TRBV28,TRBJ1-2,13,CACKPQMNYGYTF
few,TRBV5-1,TRBJ1-2,16,CASSWRSGQQRDGYTF
-,TRBV27,TRBJ2-1,17,CASSLSRTASGVNEQFF
-,TRBV6-2/TRBV6-3,TRBJ2-7,15,CASSRGDRVTYEQYF
-,TRBV6-2/TRBV6-3,-,14,CASSPVSGTYEQYF
-,TRBV10-1,TRBJ1-5,15,CARHHSVRGNQPQHF
-,TRBV5-1,TRBJ1-2,16,CASSLGYRGPNYGYTF
-,TRBV4-3,TRBJ2-6,17,CASSQGVLVSGANVLTF
-,TRBV10-1,TRBJ2-3,13,CASRETGSDTQYF
-,TRBV20-1,TRBJ2-7,15,CSAREYLAGSYEQYF
few,TRBV15,TRBJ2-3,16,CATSRGDSLSTDTQYF
many,TRBV20-1,TRBJ1-1,14,CSARARAANTEAFF
-,TRBV7-2,TRBJ2-7,14,CASSLAGLSLEQYF
-,TRBV5-1,TRBJ1-2,15,CASSPRHGLGYGYTF
few,TRBV15,TRBJ1-6,13,CATRPPTGVQVHF
-,TRBV25-1,TRBJ2-5,16,CASSEVVRGGFETQYF
-,TRBV25-1,TRBJ1-5,13,CASSDGFSHAQHF